This T cell receptor beta chain originates from a study of cytomegalovirus exposure and HLA in healthy donors. Study details: HLA-typed donors were the source of 80 million to 90 million unique TCRs, which an early data release held. Approximately 81% of 350 to 400 genotyped donors fell in the Caucasian-associated ancestry cluster.

This CDR3 contains 12 residues. CDR1 SGHAT and CDR2 FQDESV come from the germline V gene (reference sequence). V was cut by 0 bases and J by 9 bases, with 6 bases left in between. Points on this clone: Its antigen remains unidentified.

Findings and limits, study-wide: Most TCR beta V segments were productive about 90% or about 30% of the time in an earlier analysis. Presence/absence analysis assumed near-uniform sequencing depth across donors.

A multiplex PCR was run with 60 Vbeta primers and 13 Jbeta primers. Produced via immunoSEQ multiplex PCR; TCRdb's table is partial and in-frame only. This table holds under 200,000 clones, about 80% found once. The gene calls are TRBV11-1 and TRBJ2-1; possibly TRBD2 for D (6 bases). Sample: PBMCs. The origin of this receptor is a woman aged 40 to 49 in good health and CMV-seronegative. In nucleotides, the CDR3 is TGTGCCAGCAGCTTAGCGGGGGGTGAGCAGTTCTTC. Encoded protein: CASSLAGGEQFF.